The T cell receptor (beta chain) described here comes from a study of early T cells in non-severe SARS-CoV-2 infection. Study-wide context: Sequencing was performed on bulk RNA from unsorted whole blood, leaving chains unpaired.

This clonotype showed up many times. TCRdb passed the 5' RACE reads through MiXCR, listing each CDR3 protein once. Among some 46,000 distinct CDR3 sequences listed, around 6.5% were seen once. Trimming at V came to 5 bases and at J to 1 base, leaving 7 bases not matched to a gene. Germline lookup yields CDR1 SGHVS and CDR2 FQNEAQ. The CDR3 covers 15 residues. The source is an adult who was a healthcare worker with PCR-confirmed SARS-CoV-2 infection or an uninfected control (not recorded which). The sequences come from whole blood, collected at baseline. V is TRBV7-8 and J is TRBJ1-1; TRBD1 agrees at 7 bases. CDR3 residues: CASSIRTGTNTEAFF. The CDR3 DNA sequence: TGTGCCAGCAGCATCCGGACAGGAACGAACACTGAAGCTTTCTTT.